Below are 24 T cell receptor beta chains sequenced from a single sample in a study of control samples from healthy donors and cancer patients. The method was immunoSEQ multiplex PCR; TCRdb's version includes in-frame clones alone and lacks a portion of them. The sample records tens of thousands of clones, around 90% being singletons. The specimen sequenced was PBMCs. Receptors originate from a man aged 55 to 70 with colorectal cancer.

The CDR3 nucleotides are TGTGCCAGCAGTGTGGGGCAGAATCAGCCCCAGCATTTT. This encodes CASSVGQNQPQHF. V and J are TRBV2 and TRBJ1-5; D might be TRBD1 (5 bases). The germline CDR1 and CDR2 sequences are SNHLY and FYNNEI. V was trimmed by 4 bases and J by 4 bases, leaving 8 bases between them. The CDR3 consists of 13 residues.

This chain uses TRBV30 with TRBJ1-1, with D perhaps matching TRBD1 (5 bases). In germline, CDR1 is GTSNPN, CDR2 SVGIG (reference sequence). CDR3 size: 15 residues. The V end was cut by 2 bases, the J end by 6 bases, with 19 bases between. For the CDR3, the DNA is TGTGCCTGGAGTCTTAAGCAGGGCACTATGGCTGAAGCTTTCTTT. Translating gives CAWSLKQGTMAEAFF.

This chain connects TRBV3-1 (or the pseudogene TRBV3-2) to TRBJ1-2; a possible D gene is TRBD1 (6 bases). CDR1 and CDR2 (germline): LGHDT, YNNKEL (reference sequence). The CDR3 sequence is 13 residues long. Trimming stripped 4 bases from V and 7 bases from J, with 13 bases between. The CDR3 sequence: CASSRTGGAGYTF. CDR3 in DNA: TGTGCCAGCAGCCGGACCGGGGGGGCTGGCTACACCTTC.

The chain recombines TRBV5-1 with TRBJ1-2, with 7 bases aligning to TRBD1. J lost 6 bases, V lost 4 bases, and 6 bases had no gene match. Per the germline V gene, CDR1 is SGHRS and CDR2 is YFSETQ. The CDR3 consists of 13 residues. CDR3 loop: CASSPRDSHGYTF. The CDR3 DNA follows: TGCGCCAGCAGCCCCCGGGACAGTCATGGCTACACCTTC.

In this sample, this clone turned up once. The V gene is TRBV2, the J gene TRBJ2-1; 8 bases match TRBD2. V shed 10 bases, J shed 0 bases, and the junction held 11 bases outside the gene matches. The CDR3 is made up of 16 amino acids. The germline V gene has CDR1 SNHLY and CDR2 FYNNEI. CDR3 in amino acids: CAIQPGSGSSYNEQFF. CDR3 bases: TGTGCCATCCAACCGGGGAGCGGGAGCTCCTACAATGAGCAGTTCTTC.

V usage is TRBV9 and J usage is TRBJ2-2; either TRBD1 or TRBD2 may fit D (5 bases each). Deletions cut 0 bases from V and 4 bases from J, with 13 bases between. This CDR3 is built from 16 residues. Looked up from germline, CDR1 is SGDLS and CDR2 is YYNGEE. The chain's CDR3 is CASSVGRTGTTGELFF. The CDR3 nucleotides are TGTGCCAGCAGCGTAGGAAGGACTGGGACCACCGGGGAGCTGTTTTTT.

The V call is TRBV19, the J call TRBJ1-6; no definite D call. The CDR3 is made up of 14 amino acids. Trimming stripped 3 bases from V and 9 bases from J, with 12 bases between. The germline V gene encodes CDR1 LNHDA and CDR2 SQIVND (reference sequence). CDR3 nucleotides: TGTGCCAGTAGTATGGCAGGAGGTGTTTCACCCCTCCACTTT. It codes for CASSMAGGVSPLHF.

CDR3 sequence reads: CASSVGQGARAFF. The CDR3 DNA is TGTGCCAGCAGCGTAGGTCAGGGGGCCAGGGCTTTCTTT. V is TRBV9 and J is TRBJ1-1; 8 bases agree with TRBD1. The germline V gene encodes CDR1 SGDLS and CDR2 YYNGEE. The V gene end was trimmed by 0 bases and the J gene end by 11 bases; junction bases not matched to a gene: 6. The CDR3 runs to 13 residues. Filled out from reference TRBV9 and TRBJ1-1, the complete variable domain reads DSGVTQTPKHLITATGQRVTLRCSPRSGDLSVYWYQQSLDQGLQFLIQYYNGEERAKGNILERFSAQQFPDLHSELNLSSLELGDSALYFCASSVGQGARAFFGQGTRLTVV.

This chain connects TRBV6-5 to TRBJ2-2; the D gene is possibly TRBD2 (6 bases). CDR3 length: 15 amino acids. CDR1 MNHEY and CDR2 SVGAGI come from the germline V gene. The V and J ends lost 7 bases and 4 bases respectively, with 16 bases between them. CDR3 in amino acids: CASNPFKGGTGELFF. In DNA form, the CDR3 reads TGTGCCAGCAACCCTTTTAAGGGAGGCACCGGGGAGCTGTTTTTT.

The chain carries TRBV28 and TRBJ1-1; 8 bases are shared with TRBD1. Germline values: CDR1 MDHEN, CDR2 SYDVKM. Trimming cost V 6 bases and J 3 bases; bases outside gene matches: 3. This CDR3 spans 13 amino acids. As DNA, the CDR3 is TGTGCCAGCAGAACAGGGGGGGACACTGAAGCTTTCTTT. It specifies CASRTGGDTEAFF.

V and J are TRBV29-1 and TRBJ2-7, with D unresolved. Trimming took off 4 bases at V and 5 bases at J, with 6 bases between the two ends. The CDR3 is made up of 10 amino acids. Germline V gene lookup returns CDR1 SQVTM and CDR2 ANQGSEA. The CDR3 nucleotides read TGCAGCGTTGGGTATAACGAGCAGTACTTC. Translation: CSVGYNEQYF.

The chain recombines TRBV18 with TRBJ1-1, with a possible D match to TRBD1 (6 bases). V gave up 2 bases and J gave up 0 bases, with 7 bases separating them. The CDR3 is made up of 14 amino acids. Germline V CDR1 and CDR2: KGHSH, LQKENI. The CDR3 DNA reads TGTGCCAGCTCACCAGACAGGTTGAACACTGAAGCTTTCTTT. Protein sequence: CASSPDRLNTEAFF. Together with reference TRBV18 and TRBJ1-1, the CDR3 gives the full variable domain: NAGVMQNPRHLVRRRGQEARLRCSPMKGHSHVYWYRQLPEEGLKFMVYLQKENIIDESGMPKERFSAEFPKEGPSILRIQQVVRGDSAAYFCASSPDRLNTEAFFGQGTRLTVV.

The rearrangement uses TRBV4-1 and TRBJ2-1; 10 nucleotides align to TRBD1. From germline, CDR1 is MGHRA and CDR2 YSYEKL. V trimming: 2 bases; J trimming: 2 bases; junction bases outside the gene matches: 12. This CDR3 comprises 19 residues. The CDR3 reads CASSQSATGGSGAYNEQFF. The CDR3 DNA reads as TGCGCCAGCAGCCAATCCGCGACAGGGGGCTCTGGGGCCTACAATGAGCAGTTCTTC.

In this sample, this clone turned up a few times. In DNA form, the CDR3 reads TGTGCCAGCTTTCTCGGGGCCGGCCCGACTGAAGCTTTCTTT. Its protein is CASFLGAGPTEAFF. The rearrangement joins TRBV2 to TRBJ1-1, with a weak D call TRBD1 (5 bases). CDR1 is SNHLY and CDR2 is FYNNEI in the germline V gene. V lost 8 bases, J lost 5 bases, and 18 bases lay in between. There are 14 residues in the CDR3.

This clone showed up just a few times. The rearrangement links TRBV6-5 to TRBJ1-5; D unresolved. The CDR3 loop spans 15 amino acids. Trimming cost V 0 bases and J 5 bases, with 11 bases left between them. Germline V gene data show CDR1 as MNHEY and CDR2 as SVGAGI. The CDR3 loop reads CASSYSIARDQPQHF. The CDR3 DNA reads TGTGCCAGCAGTTACTCGATAGCGAGGGATCAGCCCCAGCATTTT.

The rearrangement joins TRBV19 to TRBJ2-5; D is possibly TRBD1 (6 bases). Germline V lookup: CDR1 LNHDA, CDR2 SQIVND (reference sequence). This CDR3 comprises 15 residues. V lost 3 bases to trimming and J lost 3 bases, with 14 bases between them. CDR3 amino acids: CASSMYLQGEETQYF. The CDR3 nucleotides are TGTGCCAGTAGTATGTATTTACAGGGAGAAGAGACCCAGTACTTC.

This chain uses TRBV3-1 (or the pseudogene TRBV3-2) with TRBJ1-1; 7 bases match TRBD1. Losses at the gene ends were 4 bases for V and 0 bases for J; bases not matched to a gene: 5. The CDR3 length is 15 residues. Per germline, CDR1 LGHDT and CDR2 YNNKEL (reference sequence). The CDR3: CASSPGQLMNTEAFF. Here the CDR3 DNA reads TGTGCCAGCAGCCCGGGACAGCTAATGAACACTGAAGCTTTCTTT.

The CDR3 spells CASSYPGQFGEQYF. The CDR3 coding sequence is TGTGCCAGCAGTTACCCCGGACAGTTCGGCGAGCAGTACTTC. This sequence joins TRBV6-5 and TRBJ2-7, with D maybe TRBD1 (6 bases). Germline V lookup: CDR1 MNHEY, CDR2 SVGAGI. V lost 2 bases to trimming and J lost 6 bases, with 14 bases between them. The CDR3 has 14 residues.

In this sample, this clone turned up once. The J gene is TRBJ2-3, the V gene TRBV9; 9 bases agree with TRBD2. The CDR3 covers 15 residues. Losses at the gene ends were 0 bases for V and 4 bases for J; bases not matched to a gene: 3. Germline CDR1 SGDLS, CDR2 YYNGEE. The CDR3 DNA is TGTGCCAGCAGCGTAGTAGCGGGGGCGGCAGATACGCAGTATTTT. Its protein product is CASSVVAGAADTQYF.

The chain recombines TRBV2 with TRBJ2-7, with 8 bases lining up with TRBD1. J lost 4 bases, V lost 7 bases, and 9 bases had no gene match. The CDR3 covers 14 residues. Germline CDR1 is SNHLY and CDR2 is FYNNEI. The CDR3 here is CASTGQGLPYEQYF. CDR3 in DNA: TGTGCCAGCACCGGACAGGGACTTCCGTACGAGCAGTACTTC.

The CDR3: CATSRAGQGMFHWPQHF. CDR3 nucleotide sequence: TGTGCCACCAGCAGAGCCGGACAGGGGATGTTTCATTGGCCCCAGCATTTT. The V and J genes are TRBV15 and TRBJ1-5; 9 bases agree with TRBD1. CDR1 LNHNV and CDR2 YYDKDF come from the germline V gene (reference sequence). This CDR3 contains 17 residues. V gave up 1 base and J gave up 9 bases; unmatched junction bases: 13. The complete variable domain, with remaining parts taken from reference TRBV15 and TRBJ1-5, reads DAMVIQNPRYQVTQFGKPVTLSCSQTLNHNVMYWYQQKSSQAPKLLFHYYDKDFNNEADTPDNFQSRRPNTSFCFLDIRSPGLGDTAMYLCATSRAGQGMFHWPQHFGDGTRLSIL.

The CDR3 DNA follows: TGTGCCAGCACCAGGGGACCCTGGGACGAGCAGTACTTC. Translating gives CASTRGPWDEQYF. The chain joins TRBV14 to TRBJ2-7, with D tentatively TRBD1 (6 bases). CDR3 size: 13 residues. V lost 7 bases, J lost 5 bases, and 15 bases lay in between. Germline lookup yields CDR1 SGHDN and CDR2 FVKESK.

The V call is TRBV7-9, the J call TRBJ1-1; D may be TRBD1 (6 bases). V gave up 5 bases and J gave up 1 base, with 20 bases separating them. This CDR3 is built from 17 residues. CDR1 SEHNR and CDR2 FQNEAQ come from the germline V gene (reference sequence). The CDR3, as DNA: TGTGCCAGCAGCCCCCCCCGGGGGCGCGAGGGGAACACTGAAGCTTTCTTT. Encoded protein: CASSPPRGREGNTEAFF.

The chain is built from TRBV11-2 and TRBJ1-5; D gene uncertain. From germline, CDR1 is SGHAT and CDR2 FQNNGV. V lost 1 base, J lost 1 base, and 8 bases lay in between. CDR3 length: 15 amino acids. CDR3 protein: CASSLGPGSNQPQHF. The CDR3 nucleotides read TGTGCCAGCAGCTTAGGGCCAGGCAGCAATCAGCCCCAGCATTTT.